Shown below are 28 T cell receptor beta chains from a single sample sequenced in a study of T cells in pancreatic ductal adenocarcinoma. Surgery without prior neoadjuvant therapy was the treatment of the selected pancreatic ductal adenocarcinoma patients. Sequenced by immunoSEQ multiplex PCR; TCRdb stores in-frame clones only, minus some. The table has roughly 100,000 clones, nearly 95% seen once. The sequenced material came from PBMCs. These receptor sequences come from a human donor with pancreatic ductal adenocarcinoma.

The chain is built from TRBV5-1 and TRBJ2-1; tentatively, D is TRBD1 (5 bases). Germline CDR1 and CDR2: SGHRS and YFSETQ. The V and J ends lost 1 base and 14 bases respectively, with 22 bases between them. CDR3 length: 15 amino acids. The CDR3 spells CASSLLLTDGQAKFF. The CDR3 coding sequence is TGCGCCAGCAGCTTGTTGTTGACGGACGGACAAGCGAAGTTCTTC.

V usage is TRBV5-1 and J usage is TRBJ2-2, with TRBD1 matching 8 bases. CDR3 length: 14 residues. J gave up 4 bases and V 3 bases, and 2 bases lay outside the gene matches. Germline CDR1 reads SGHRS; CDR2 reads YFSETQ. The CDR3 coding sequence is TGCGCCAGCAGCTGGGACAGGTCCACCGGGGAGCTGTTTTTT. It specifies CASSWDRSTGELFF.

Here the CDR3 reads CASSPSRWGDTEAFF. CDR3 nucleotide sequence: TGTGCCAGCAGCCCCTCCCGATGGGGGGACACTGAAGCTTTCTTT. V and J are TRBV7-3 and TRBJ1-1; TRBD1 is a possible D gene (5 bases). The V gene's germline CDR1 is SGHTA and CDR2 FQGTGA. Trimming pared 5 bases from V and 3 bases from J, leaving 16 bases between. CDR3 length: 15 amino acids.

A single count supports this clone. This chain joins TRBV10-3 and TRBJ2-2; D possibly corresponds to TRBD1 (6 bases). CDR1 ENHRY and CDR2 SYGVKD come from the germline V gene. The CDR3 spans 16 residues. Trimming took 3 bases from V and 7 from J, leaving 18 bases between them. CDR3 protein: CAISDGQSTLVGELFF. The CDR3 coding sequence is TGTGCCATCAGTGATGGACAGTCTACTTTGGTCGGGGAGCTGTTTTTT.

The chain combines TRBV7-6 with TRBJ1-1; D is uncertain. Germline-derived CDR1 and CDR2 are SGHVS and FNYEAQ. The CDR3 contains 14 residues. The germline V and J ends were trimmed by 6 bases and 3 bases, with 14 bases remaining between them. The CDR3 bases are TGTGCCAGCAGGTCAGGAGGTGCCTACACTGAAGCTTTCTTT. Its translation is CASRSGGAYTEAFF.

The J gene is TRBJ2-5, the V gene TRBV2; D ambiguous. Trimming took 6 bases from V and 3 from J, leaving 14 bases between them. This CDR3 comprises 14 residues. CDR1 and CDR2 (germline): SNHLY, FYNNEI. The CDR3 reads CASRSRRTEETQYF. For the CDR3, the DNA is TGTGCCAGCAGGTCGCGGCGAACTGAAGAGACCCAGTACTTC.

The chain couples TRBV5-8 to TRBJ2-7; 8 bases are a match to TRBD1. The CDR3 runs 14 residues. The V gene's germline CDR1 is SGHTS and CDR2 YDEGEE. Trimming at V came to 2 bases and at J to 6 bases, leaving 7 bases not matched to a gene. In nucleotides, the CDR3 is TGTGCCAGCAGCTTTCTCCAGGGGGCGGGCGAGCAGTACTTC. It translates to CASSFLQGAGEQYF.

The chain has TRBV15 and TRBJ2-2; TRBD2 aligns across 13 bases. With 0 bases clipped from V and 3 bases from J, the junction kept 1 base outside the gene matches. This CDR3 region has 17 residues. Germline lookup yields CDR1 LNHNV and CDR2 YYDKDF (reference sequence). The CDR3 DNA follows: TGTGCCACCAGCAGAGATGGACTAGCGGGGGACACCGGGGAGCTGTTTTTT. This gives the protein CATSRDGLAGDTGELFF.

The rearrangement joins TRBV5-1 to TRBJ2-5, with a tentative D call TRBD1 (5 bases). The V and J ends lost 4 bases and 1 base respectively, with 17 bases between them. Germline loops: CDR1 SGHRS, CDR2 YFSETQ. The CDR3 sequence is 16 residues long. CDR3 in amino acids: CASSLAPTVRQETQYF. CDR3 sequence (DNA): TGCGCCAGCAGCCTCGCCCCGACAGTCCGCCAAGAGACCCAGTACTTC.

The rearrangement uses TRBV4-1 and TRBJ2-3; TRBD2 is a possible D gene (6 bases). CDR3 length: 15 amino acids. The germline V gene encodes CDR1 MGHRA and CDR2 YSYEKL. V was shortened by 0 bases and J by 1 base, with 8 bases between the two germline ends. CDR3 sequence: CASSQDASGTDTQYF. CDR3 nucleotide sequence: TGCGCCAGCAGCCAAGATGCTAGCGGCACAGATACGCAGTATTTT.

The count of this clone is one. The CDR3 sequence: CAWSAGQGGYGYTF. The CDR3 DNA sequence: TGTGCCTGGAGTGCTGGACAGGGGGGCTATGGCTACACCTTC. This rearrangement joins TRBV30 to TRBJ1-2; 10 bases agree with TRBD1. CDR3 length equals 14 residues. From germline, CDR1 is GTSNPN and CDR2 SVGIG (reference sequence). With 1 base clipped from V and 4 bases from J, the junction kept 3 bases outside the gene matches.

This clone has just one count. This chain links TRBV18 with TRBJ2-3; 10 bases agree with TRBD1. Germline CDR1 is KGHSH and CDR2 is LQKENI. After removal of 3 bases from V and 6 bases from J, the junction contained 12 bases not matched to a gene. The CDR3 has 17 amino acids. CDR3 bases: TGTGCCAGCTCACCGCGCGCAGCCGGGACAGGGGACGATACGCAGTATTTT. Its protein product is CASSPRAAGTGDDTQYF.

In this sample, this clone turned up once. V is TRBV29-1 and J is TRBJ2-5; 8 bases map to TRBD2. V trimming: 8 bases; J trimming: 5 bases; junction bases outside the gene matches: 16. Germline loops: CDR1 SQVTM, CDR2 ANQGSEA. This CDR3 spans 15 amino acids. CDR3 nucleotide sequence: TGCAGCACCCGCCGCGACAGCGGGAGCGGTGAGACCCAGTACTTC. Translated, it gives CSTRRDSGSGETQYF.

This chain connects TRBV30 to TRBJ2-1, with D uncertain. This CDR3 comprises 11 residues. Germline values: CDR1 GTSNPN, CDR2 SVGIG (reference sequence). Trimming took 7 bases from V and 0 from J, leaving 4 bases between them. The CDR3 sequence: CAFSSYNEQFF. The CDR3 DNA reads as TGTGCCTTCAGCTCCTACAATGAGCAGTTCTTC.

As DNA, the CDR3 is TGCGCCAGCAGCTTGGTCGGGGGAGCAGGGGGCTACACCTTC. This gives the protein CASSLVGGAGGYTF. This sequence joins TRBV5-1 and TRBJ1-2; D may be TRBD1 (5 bases). V shed 0 bases and J shed 8 bases, with 14 bases lying between them. The CDR3 contains 14 residues. Germline loops: CDR1 SGHRS, CDR2 YFSETQ.

The rearrangement uses TRBV4-1 and TRBJ2-2, with TRBD1 matching 7 bases. Losses at the gene ends were 0 bases for V and 4 bases for J; bases not matched to a gene: 5. The CDR3 has 16 residues. In germline, CDR1 is MGHRA, CDR2 YSYEKL. The CDR3 spells CASSQDKQGPTGELFF. CDR3 DNA: TGCGCCAGCAGCCAAGATAAACAGGGGCCCACCGGGGAGCTGTTTTTT.

The V gene is TRBV4-1, the J gene TRBJ1-1, with a possible D match to TRBD1 (6 bases). CDR3 size: 16 residues. Per the germline V gene, CDR1 is MGHRA and CDR2 is YSYEKL. The germline V and J ends were trimmed by 4 bases and 1 base, with 16 bases remaining between them. For the CDR3, the DNA is TGCGCCAGCAGCCCAGGGGTTGGTTCAAAGAACACTGAAGCTTTCTTT. Translation: CASSPGVGSKNTEAFF.

This chain links TRBV18 with TRBJ2-1; 7 bases align to TRBD2. The CDR3 is made up of 15 amino acids. Per germline, CDR1 KGHSH and CDR2 LQKENI. V dropped 1 base and J dropped 7; count of bases not matched to a gene: 7. Here the CDR3 DNA reads TGTGCCAGCTCACCACAGGGAGGGCCAATAAATGAGCAGTTCTTC. Protein sequence: CASSPQGGPINEQFF.

The chain links TRBV2 to TRBJ1-5; 8 positions agree with TRBD1. V lost 5 bases to trimming and J lost 4 bases; unmatched junction nucleotides: 4. Germline assignment: CDR1 SNHLY and CDR2 FYNNEI. The CDR3 has 14 residues. The CDR3, as DNA: TGTGCCAGCAGTAGGGACAGGCAGAATCAGCCCCAGCATTTT. Translated: CASSRDRQNQPQHF.

The chain combines TRBV30 with TRBJ2-5, with D perhaps TRBD2 (6 bases). CDR3 length equals 10 residues. Trimming took off 8 bases at V and 5 bases at J, with 9 bases between the two ends. CDR1 is GTSNPN, CDR2 SVGIG, per germline (reference sequence). CDR3 coding DNA: TGTGCCCTTGGAGGGGAGACCCAGTACTTC. It encodes CALGGETQYF.

DNA for the CDR3: TGTGCCACCAGCAGAGAGACAGGACCCAACTATGGCTACACCTTC. Translating it yields CATSRETGPNYGYTF. The chain uses TRBV15 and TRBJ1-2; tentative D call: TRBD1 (6 bases). The V gene lost 0 bases and the J gene lost 2 bases, with 10 bases spanning the gap. CDR3 size: 15 residues. From germline, CDR1 is LNHNV and CDR2 YYDKDF (reference sequence).

J is TRBJ2-2 and V is TRBV5-6, with 7 bases lining up with TRBD2. The germline V gene encodes CDR1 SGHDT and CDR2 YYEEEE. CDR3 length: 14 residues. The J segment lost 2 bases and the V segment lost 5 bases, leaving 3 bases of the junction unmatched. DNA of the CDR3: TGTGCCAGCAGACCGGGACTAAACACCGGGGAGCTGTTTTTT. This translates into CASRPGLNTGELFF.

This chain uses TRBV2 with TRBJ2-7, with 8 bases that match TRBD2. This CDR3 is 14 amino acids long. The germline V gene has CDR1 SNHLY and CDR2 FYNNEI. J lost 7 bases, V lost 0 bases, and 5 bases had no gene match. CDR3 nucleotides: TGTGCCAGCAGTGAAGCCTGGACTAGCATGGAGCAGTACTTC. It translates to CASSEAWTSMEQYF.

The chain joins TRBV9 to TRBJ2-3; 10 bases are a match to TRBD2. The CDR3 contains 16 residues. Germline CDR1 SGDLS, CDR2 YYNGEE. The V segment lost 4 bases and the J segment 6 bases; nucleotides outside the gene matches: 11. Here the CDR3 reads CASSFRAGGPGDTQYF. In DNA form, the CDR3 reads TGTGCCAGCAGCTTCAGAGCGGGAGGGCCCGGGGATACGCAGTATTTT.

This chain joins TRBV7-2 and TRBJ2-5, with D uncertain. Trimming removed 3 bases at V and 5 bases at J, with 7 bases between. Germline lookup yields CDR1 SGHTA and CDR2 FQGNSA. There are 12 residues in the CDR3. The CDR3 protein is CASSLGKETQYF. CDR3 DNA: TGTGCCAGCAGCTTGGGCAAGGAGACCCAGTACTTC.

The rearrangement uses TRBV19 and TRBJ2-2; 7 bases are shared with TRBD1. V dropped 6 bases and J dropped 2; count of bases not matched to a gene: 3. The CDR3 totals 14 residues. Per germline, CDR1 LNHDA and CDR2 SQIVND (reference sequence). CDR3 residues: CASRGDRNTGELFF. CDR3 nucleotides: TGTGCCAGTAGGGGGGACAGAAACACCGGGGAGCTGTTTTTT. The full variable domain, in which reference TRBV19 and TRBJ2-2 provide the parts outside the CDR3, is DGGITQSPKYLFRKEGQNVTLSCEQNLNHDAMYWYRQDPGQGLRLIYYSQIVNDFQKGDIAEGYSVSREKKESFPLTVTSAQKNPTAFYLCASRGDRNTGELFFGEGSRLTVL.

The V and J genes are TRBV9 and TRBJ2-4; possible D gene TRBD2, 5 bases. Germline loops: CDR1 SGDLS, CDR2 YYNGEE. Trimming took off 0 bases at V and 0 bases at J, with 10 bases between the two ends. This CDR3 has 16 amino acids. This CDR3 is CASSVGAGGAKNIQYF. Written as DNA, the CDR3 is TGTGCCAGCAGCGTAGGGGCAGGAGGAGCCAAAAACATTCAGTACTTC.

The chain links TRBV6-5 to TRBJ1-5; D is perhaps TRBD1 (5 bases). The germline CDR1 and CDR2 sequences are MNHEY and SVGAGI. V shed 4 bases and J shed 3 bases, with 10 bases lying between them. This CDR3 contains 14 residues. CDR3 loop: CASSLPGNNQPQHF. The CDR3 DNA reads TGTGCCAGCAGTTTGCCAGGGAACAATCAGCCCCAGCATTTT.